The clone carrying this T cell receptor beta chain has just a few counts. This CDR3 is 15 amino acids long. V lost 4 bases and J 0 bases, leaving 12 bases between the germline ends. CDR1 MDHEN and CDR2 SYDVKM come from the germline V gene. The data were obtained in a study of response to subunit inactivated influenza vaccine. TCRdb re-analysed the RT-PCR reads in MiXCR, keeping a single row per CDR3 protein. The sample includes about 540,000 distinct CDR3 sequences, around 21% of them seen just once. These data were also filed under a second study, of T cells expressing NK-cell markers. That source adds: UMI-tagged 5'RACE template switching yielded the TCR beta cDNA. Obtained from sorted CD3+CD56+NKG2C+, CD3+CD56+NKG2C- and CD3+CD56-NKG2C+ T cells were the TCR beta repertoires. In four donors, dominant clonotypes made up 28.3-60.1% of CD3+CD56-NKG2C+ cells.

The TCR was taken from a man aged 50-59 years who received an inactivated influenza vaccine. The input for sequencing was CD4+ T cells sorted from PBMCs, taken 11 to 12 days after vaccination. The V gene is TRBV28, the J gene TRBJ2-5; D perhaps matches TRBD1 (6 bases). CDR3 nucleotide sequence: TGTGCCAGCAGTTCCCGGGACAACAACCAAGAGACCCAGTACTTC. This translates into CASSSRDNNQETQYF.